This T cell receptor (beta chain) was retrieved from a study of cytomegalovirus exposure and HLA in healthy donors. Primers: 60 Vbeta forward and 13 Jbeta reverse. Assay used: immunoSEQ multiplex PCR; TCRdb lists only in-frame clones, some missing. This sample carries approximately 73,000 clones, roughly 70% of them seen once, and the ten largest clones take under 15%. With 1 base clipped from V and 5 bases from J, the junction kept 6 bases outside the gene matches. There are 15 residues in the CDR3. In germline, CDR1 is SGHAT, CDR2 FQNNGV. Every donor was a healthy person donating bone marrow. Sequenced material: PBMCs. The clonotype comes from a man aged 70-80 years in good health and CMV-seronegative. V and J are TRBV11-2 and TRBJ1-2; TRBD1 matches at 8 bases. The CDR3 here is CASSLGQGARYGYTF. DNA of the CDR3: TGTGCCAGCAGCTTAGGTCAGGGGGCGCGTTATGGCTACACCTTC.